Following are 22 T cell receptor beta chains from one sample sequenced in a study of beta chain features in type 1 diabetes. cDNA synthesis used the whole RNA isolate, giving expressed TCRB sequences. Clones were sequenced by immunoSEQ multiplex PCR, and TCRdb holds only the in-frame ones, with some missing. The sample shows roughly 290,000 clones, approximately 8.1% of them seen only once. The material sequenced was central memory CD4+ T cells from blood. These receptors originate from a woman aged 18-29 years in good health.

The rearrangement joins TRBV11-2 to TRBJ2-7; D is uncertain. CDR1 and CDR2 from the germline V gene are SGHAT and FQNNGV. The CDR3 is 15 amino acids. With 0 bases removed from V and 3 bases from J, the gap between germline ends came to 12 bases. CDR3 in amino acids: CASSLEGWDHYEQYF. CDR3 nucleotides: TGTGCCAGCAGCTTAGAGGGTTGGGATCACTACGAGCAGTACTTC.

The sample holds a few counts of this clone. V usage is TRBV6-1 and J usage is TRBJ2-1, with 8 bases fitting TRBD2. Losses at the gene ends were 5 bases for V and 15 bases for J; bases not matched to a gene: 9. The CDR3 sequence is 12 residues long. CDR1 is MNHNS and CDR2 is SASEGT in the germline V gene. CDR3 sequence (DNA): TGTGCCAGCAGTTCCTCGACTAGCGTGCCGTTCTTC. This gives the protein CASSSSTSVPFF.

Only a few counts were recorded for this clone. J is TRBJ2-2 and V is TRBV11-2; tentative D call: TRBD2 (6 bases). CDR3 length equals 14 residues. V dropped 7 bases and J dropped 7 bases, with 16 bases sitting between them. Germline V gives CDR1 SGHAT, CDR2 FQNNGV. CDR3 region: CASTPTSKGGELFF. In nucleotides, the CDR3 is TGTGCCAGCACCCCGACTAGTAAGGGCGGGGAGCTGTTTTTT. The entire variable domain, with the rest obtained from reference TRBV11-2 and TRBJ2-2, is as follows: EAGVAQSPRYKIIEKRQSVAFWCNPISGHATLYWYQQILGQGPKLLIQFQNNGVVDDSQLPKDRFSAERLKGVDSTLKIQPAKLEDSAVYLCASTPTSKGGELFFGEGSRLTVL.

V and J are TRBV28 and TRBJ2-7; 8 bases line up with TRBD1. With 7 bases clipped from V and 0 bases from J, the junction kept 2 bases outside the gene matches. The CDR3 spans 13 residues. Germline CDR1 MDHEN, CDR2 SYDVKM. In nucleotides, the CDR3 is TGTGCCAGCACCAGGGGGCCCTCCTACGAGCAGTACGTC. It encodes CASTRGPSYEQYV.

The chain recombines TRBV7-9 with TRBJ2-3; D gene unclear. Germline loops: CDR1 SEHNR, CDR2 FQNEAQ (reference sequence). V gave up 8 bases and J gave up 3 bases, with 6 bases separating them. The CDR3 has 11 residues. CDR3 amino acids: CASAQTDTQYF. CDR3 in DNA: TGTGCCAGCGCCCAAACAGATACGCAGTATTTT.

V is TRBV30 and J is TRBJ2-1; D gene unclear. Germline assignment: CDR1 GTSNPN and CDR2 SVGIG (reference sequence). V lost 3 bases to trimming and J lost 5 bases, with 8 bases between them. CDR3 length: 12 amino acids. The CDR3 region is CAWSPWDNEQFF. CDR3 DNA sequence: TGTGCCTGGAGCCCCTGGGACAATGAGCAGTTCTTC.

The count of this clone is one. The chain uses TRBV30 and TRBJ2-3; D gene unclear. V lost 5 bases to trimming and J lost 4 bases, with 7 bases between them. The CDR3 is 11 amino acids. Germline V gives CDR1 GTSNPN, CDR2 SVGIG (reference sequence). CDR3 sequence: CAWGIADTQYF. For the CDR3, the DNA is TGTGCCTGGGGCATAGCAGATACGCAGTATTTT. The full variable domain, completed using reference TRBV30 and TRBJ2-3, is SQTIHQWPATLVQPVGSPLSLECTVEGTSNPNLYWYRQAAGRGLQLLFYSVGIGQISSEVPQNLSASRPQDRQFILSSKKLLLSDSGFYLCAWGIADTQYFGPGTRLTVL.

The CDR3 region has the DNA TGTGCCAGCGTCCGGTTAAGGTCAGATACGCAGTATTTT. This gives the protein CASVRLRSDTQYF. V usage is TRBV2 and J usage is TRBJ2-3; D unclear. Trimming took off 8 bases at V and 4 bases at J, with 13 bases between the two ends. The CDR3 is 13 residues long. Looked up from germline, CDR1 is SNHLY and CDR2 is FYNNEI.

This clone was seen a handful of times. V and J are TRBV7-3 and TRBJ2-1; 8 bases are a match to TRBD2. V was pared by 4 bases and J by 7 bases, with 0 bases of the junction left unmatched. This CDR3 has 12 residues. CDR1 and CDR2 (germline): SGHTA, FQGTGA. The CDR3 DNA reads TGTGCCAGCAGCTCTAGCGGGAATGAGCAGTTCTTC. It is translated as CASSSSGNEQFF.

This clone was observed a few times. V is TRBV30 and J is TRBJ1-4; no reliable D call. CDR3 size: 16 residues. The ends were cut back, 2 bases at V and 0 bases at J, with 13 bases in the middle. Per germline, CDR1 GTSNPN and CDR2 SVGIG (reference sequence). The CDR3 DNA reads TGTGCCTGGAGTAAGTTCTCACGGGCAACTAATGAAAAACTGTTTTTT. Encoded protein: CAWSKFSRATNEKLFF.

The gene calls are TRBV2 and TRBJ2-3; 8 nucleotides line up with TRBD2. Germline CDR1 reads SNHLY; CDR2 reads FYNNEI. Losses at the gene ends were 3 bases for V and 2 bases for J; bases not matched to a gene: 4. The CDR3 has 15 amino acids. This CDR3 is CASSDRGGNTDTQYF. CDR3 DNA sequence: TGTGCCAGCAGTGATCGCGGGGGGAACACAGATACGCAGTATTTT.

This clone was picked up a small number of times. This chain uses TRBV19 with TRBJ2-7; 10 bases are shared with TRBD1. CDR3 length: 17 amino acids. Trimming at V came to 4 bases and at J to 2 bases, leaving 11 bases not matched to a gene. In germline, CDR1 is LNHDA, CDR2 SQIVND (reference sequence). The CDR3 coding sequence is TGTGCCAGTAGTACCCAGGCTTGGGACAGGGGAACCTACGAGCAGTACTTC. It specifies CASSTQAWDRGTYEQYF.

Worth noting for this clone: The CDR3 end shows no conserved phenylalanine or tryptophan, and so a read error is likely. The chain uses TRBV29-1 and TRBJ1-1; no reliable D call. The CDR3 is 12 amino acids. Trimming stripped 6 bases from V and 7 bases from J, with 15 bases between. Germline V gives CDR1 SQVTM, CDR2 ANQGSEA. For the CDR3, the DNA is TGCAGCGTATGTAGAGGACGGGATGAAGCTTTCCTT. It codes for CSVCRGRDEAFL.

About this clone: Given a far larger clone just one base away, this is likely a sequencing read error. The rearrangement joins TRBV9 to TRBJ2-1, with no clear D. Trimming removed 3 bases from V and 2 bases from J, with 3 bases in between. This CDR3 is 12 amino acids long. Germline assignment: CDR1 SGDLS and CDR2 YYNGEE. CDR3 sequence (DNA): TGTGCCAGCAGCGGGGCCTACAATGAGCAGTTCTTC. Translated, it gives CASSGAYNEQFF.

This sequence joins TRBV7-2 and TRBJ1-6; the match to TRBD1 covers 7 bases. The CDR3 is 14 residues long. Germline V gene sequence: CDR1 SGHTA, CDR2 FQGNSA. Trimming at V came to 4 bases and at J to 9 bases, leaving 6 bases not matched to a gene. In nucleotides, the CDR3 is TGTGCCAGCAGCTCGGGACAGCCTGGTTCACCCCTCCACTTT. It yields the protein CASSSGQPGSPLHF.

CDR3 residues: CASSPGISGTLTDTQYF. The CDR3, as DNA: TGTGCCAGCAGCCCTGGCATTAGCGGGACTTTGACAGATACGCAGTATTTT. V and J are TRBV5-4 and TRBJ2-3; 8 bases align to TRBD2. The trim removed 4 bases at V and 3 bases at J, leaving 13 bases unmatched. The CDR3 contains 17 residues. Germline-derived CDR1 and CDR2 are SGHNT and YYREEE (reference sequence). Looking up the rest from reference TRBV5-4 and TRBJ2-3 gives the full variable domain: ETGVTQSPTHLIKTRGQQVTLRCSSQSGHNTVSWYQQALGQGPQFIFQYYREEENGRGNFPPRFSGLQFPNYSSELNVNALELDDSALYLCASSPGISGTLTDTQYFGPGTRLTVL.

The chain links TRBV10-3 to TRBJ2-7; D may match TRBD1 or TRBD2 (6 bases each). Trimming left V 8 bases short and J 7 bases short, with 15 bases between. Germline loops: CDR1 ENHRY, CDR2 SYGVKD. The CDR3 totals 12 residues. DNA for the CDR3: TGTGCCATCGGCGCCGGGGGACAAGAGCAGTACTTC. Its translation: CAIGAGGQEQYF.

This clone was seen a handful of times. The rearrangement uses TRBV2 and TRBJ2-3; D is undetermined. Trimming left V 5 bases short and J 8 bases short, with 11 bases between. Germline V gives CDR1 SNHLY, CDR2 FYNNEI. This CDR3 is 12 amino acids long. For the CDR3, the DNA is TGTGCCAGCAGTTTCACTCCCCGTACGCAGTATTTT. Residues: CASSFTPRTQYF.

V gene TRBV7-7 combines with J gene TRBJ1-6, with D maybe TRBD1 (5 bases). Germline V gene lookup returns CDR1 SSHAT and CDR2 FNYEAQ (reference sequence). Trimming cost V 0 bases and J 7 bases, with 7 bases left between them. This CDR3 comprises 14 residues. CDR3: CASSLAGENSPLHF. DNA for the CDR3: TGTGCCAGCAGCTTAGCGGGGGAGAATTCACCCCTCCACTTT.

This sequence joins TRBV28 and TRBJ2-4; D is uncertain. Germline CDR1 reads MDHEN; CDR2 reads SYDVKM. The CDR3 loop spans 15 amino acids. Deletions cut 3 bases from V and 0 bases from J, with 9 bases between. CDR3 protein: CASSFFDTAKNIQYF. The CDR3 DNA reads as TGTGCCAGCAGTTTTTTCGATACAGCCAAAAACATTCAGTACTTC.

The V call is TRBV15, the J call TRBJ2-1, with 10 bases aligning to TRBD1. Losses at the gene ends were 1 base for V and 7 bases for J; bases not matched to a gene: 7. This CDR3 contains 16 residues. Germline V gene sequence: CDR1 LNHNV, CDR2 YYDKDF (reference sequence). The CDR3: CATSRVVGQGKNEQFF. DNA for the CDR3: TGTGCCACCAGCAGAGTGGTGGGACAGGGGAAAAATGAGCAGTTCTTC.

This clone was counted a few times. The J gene is TRBJ2-7, the V gene TRBV13, with D tentatively TRBD2 (5 bases). The CDR3 runs 13 residues. V gave up 5 bases and J gave up 2 bases, with 10 bases separating them. Germline V gene data show CDR1 as PRHDT and CDR2 as FYEKMQ (reference sequence). CDR3 protein: CASSPRGPYEQYV. The CDR3 DNA follows: TGTGCCAGCAGCCCTCGGGGTCCCTACGAGCAGTACGTC.